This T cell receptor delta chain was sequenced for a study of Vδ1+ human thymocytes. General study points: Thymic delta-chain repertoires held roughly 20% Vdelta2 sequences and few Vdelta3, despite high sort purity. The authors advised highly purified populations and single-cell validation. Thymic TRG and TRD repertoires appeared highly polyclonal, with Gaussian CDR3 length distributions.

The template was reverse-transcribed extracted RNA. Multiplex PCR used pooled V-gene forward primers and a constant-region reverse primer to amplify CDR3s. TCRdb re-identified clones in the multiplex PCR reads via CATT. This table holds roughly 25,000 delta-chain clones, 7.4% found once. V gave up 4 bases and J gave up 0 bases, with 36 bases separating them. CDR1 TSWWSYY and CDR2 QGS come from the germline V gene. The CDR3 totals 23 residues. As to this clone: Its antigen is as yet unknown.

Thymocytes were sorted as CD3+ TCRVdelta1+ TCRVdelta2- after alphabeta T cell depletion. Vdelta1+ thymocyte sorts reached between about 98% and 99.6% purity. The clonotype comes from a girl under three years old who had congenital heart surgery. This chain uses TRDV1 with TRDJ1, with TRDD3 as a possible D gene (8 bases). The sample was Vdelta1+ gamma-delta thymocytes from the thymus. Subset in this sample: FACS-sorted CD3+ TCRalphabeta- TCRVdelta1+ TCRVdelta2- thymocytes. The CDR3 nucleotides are TGTGCTCTTGGGGCCCCACCTTCCTTCCCACTGGGGGGAGAGCCCGAGTACACCGATAAACTCATCTTT. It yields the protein CALGAPPSFPLGGEPEYTDKLIF.